This TCR beta chain was sequenced during a study of PD-L1 blockade in urothelial cancer. The wider study: Anywhere from 0 to 3 prior chemotherapy regimens had been received by patients. Specimens of blood held a median count of approximately 150,000 T cells.

The CDR3 is made up of 15 amino acids. Germline lookup yields CDR1 SGHNT and CDR2 YYREEE (reference sequence). Trimming cost V 3 bases and J 3 bases; bases outside gene matches: 4. TCRdb's table, derived via immunoSEQ multiplex PCR, lists solely in-frame clones and lacks some. The sample includes about 110,000 clones, around 85% of them seen just once. This TCR derives from a man aged 50 to 60 with urothelial cancer. J is TRBJ2-3 and V is TRBV5-4; 10 bases align to TRBD2. The material was PBMCs, obtained around atezolizumab (anti-PD-L1) treatment. Written as DNA, the CDR3 is TGTGCCAGCAGCTCTAGCGGGAGCCGGACAGATACGCAGTATTTT. Protein sequence: CASSSSGSRTDTQYF.